Below, 29 T cell receptor beta chains from the same sample are listed, as sequenced in a study of blood T cell repertoires in COVID-19. Sequencing used immunoSEQ multiplex PCR; TCRdb keeps in-frame clones, though not all of them. The table shows 97,000 or so clones, with approximately 80% occurring only once. The sample consisted of peripheral blood. Every receptor here comes from a man aged 70-80 years with active or convalescent COVID-19.

The table lists this clone with a few counts. This chain connects TRBV6-6 to TRBJ2-2; the D is unclear. V was cut by 1 base and J by 7 bases, with 4 bases left in between. Germline CDR1 is MNHNY and CDR2 is SVGAGI (reference sequence). This CDR3 has 12 residues. CDR3 in DNA: TGTGCCAGCAGTTACTACAGCGGGGAGCTGTTTTTT. Its translation: CASSYYSGELFF.

The J gene is TRBJ2-7, the V gene TRBV5-6; 16 nucleotides align to TRBD2. V shed 4 bases, J shed 4 bases, and the junction held 8 bases outside the gene matches. Looked up from germline, CDR1 is SGHDT and CDR2 is YYEEEE. The CDR3 spans 17 residues. CDR3 protein: CASSQTGLAGGPYEQYF. CDR3 coding DNA: TGTGCCAGCAGCCAGACGGGACTAGCGGGGGGGCCGTACGAGCAGTACTTC.

The rearrangement joins TRBV7-2 to TRBJ1-1, with a possible D match to TRBD1 (6 bases). Germline-derived CDR1 and CDR2 are SGHTA and FQGNSA. CDR3 size: 16 residues. V shed 5 bases and J shed 11 bases, with 27 bases lying between them. Here the CDR3 reads CASSDIAKQGLAAAFF. DNA for the CDR3: TGTGCCAGCAGCGATATCGCTAAACAGGGTTTAGCCGCGGCTTTCTTT. The entire variable domain, with the rest obtained from reference TRBV7-2 and TRBJ1-1, is as follows: GAGVSQSPSNKVTEKGKDVELRCDPISGHTALYWYRQSLGQGLEFLIYFQGNSAPDKSGLPSDRFSAERTGGSVSTLTIQRTQQEDSAVYLCASSDIAKQGLAAAFFGQGTRLTVV.

This clone was detected once. The gene calls are TRBV9 and TRBJ2-5; 9 nucleotides align to TRBD1. V lost 4 bases, J lost 2 bases, and 12 bases stayed unmatched. Germline values: CDR1 SGDLS, CDR2 YYNGEE. This CDR3 contains 17 residues. CDR3: CASSPRPRQGGQETQYF. CDR3 DNA: TGTGCCAGCAGCCCACGTCCCCGACAGGGGGGTCAAGAGACCCAGTACTTC. Full variable domain (outside the CDR3, taken from reference TRBV9 and TRBJ2-5): DSGVTQTPKHLITATGQRVTLRCSPRSGDLSVYWYQQSLDQGLQFLIQYYNGEERAKGNILERFSAQQFPDLHSELNLSSLELGDSALYFCASSPRPRQGGQETQYFGPGTRLLVL.

The CDR3 DNA follows: TGTGCCAGCAGCTTATGGGGGGGCACAGATACGCAGTATTTT. Translated: CASSLWGGTDTQYF. The chain employs TRBV11-2 and TRBJ2-3; D is possibly TRBD2 (6 bases). CDR1 and CDR2 (germline): SGHAT, FQNNGV. CDR3 length: 14 amino acids. V was trimmed by 2 bases and J by 1 base, leaving 7 bases between them.

This chain connects TRBV6-2 or TRBV6-3 to TRBJ2-3, with 9 bases that match TRBD2. CDR1 is MNHEY, CDR2 SVGEGT, per germline. The CDR3 contains 13 residues. Trimming removed 3 bases from V and 10 bases from J; junction bases left unmatched: 5. CDR3 in DNA: TGTGCCAGCAGTTATGCGGGGGGGCTTTCGCAGTATTTT. Encoded protein: CASSYAGGLSQYF.

This chain uses TRBV28 with TRBJ2-3; 10 nucleotides line up with TRBD1. Germline values: CDR1 MDHEN, CDR2 SYDVKM. The CDR3 spans 16 residues. J gave up 0 bases and V 4 bases, and 4 bases lay outside the gene matches. The CDR3 bases are TGTGCCAGCAGTTCCCCGGGACAGGGGAGCACAGATACGCAGTATTTT. Translating gives CASSSPGQGSTDTQYF.

The chain joins TRBV7-2 to TRBJ2-2; D might be TRBD2 (6 bases). Looked up from germline, CDR1 is SGHTA and CDR2 is FQGNSA. V was clipped by 1 base and J by 6 bases, with 12 bases between them. This CDR3 region has 15 residues. The CDR3 sequence: CASSLVWRGSGELFF. The CDR3 DNA is TGTGCCAGCAGCTTAGTCTGGCGGGGCTCCGGGGAGCTGTTTTTT.

The sample holds a few counts of this clone. The V call is TRBV27, the J call TRBJ1-1; possible D gene TRBD1, 5 bases. The ends were cut back, 5 bases at V and 3 bases at J, with 13 bases in the middle. The CDR3 is 14 residues long. CDR1 is MNHEY and CDR2 is SMNVEV in the germline V gene (reference sequence). In DNA, the CDR3 is TGTGCCAGCAGTACCCAGGGTTTGTACACTGAAGCTTTCTTT. Encoded protein: CASSTQGLYTEAFF.

The rearrangement uses TRBV6-2 or TRBV6-3 and TRBJ2-7; maybe TRBD1 (7 bases). The CDR3 is 13 amino acids. Per germline, CDR1 MNHEY and CDR2 SVGEGT. V was shortened by 4 bases and J by 3 bases, with 10 bases between the two germline ends. The CDR3 DNA follows: TGTGCCAGCAGTTTTCAGGGGGGCTACGAGCAGTACTTC. It codes for CASSFQGGYEQYF.

This clone came up a few times. The chain carries TRBV2 and TRBJ1-4; weak D call: TRBD1 (5 bases). CDR3 length: 16 amino acids. Germline V gene data show CDR1 as SNHLY and CDR2 as FYNNEI. V shed 6 bases and J shed 6 bases, with 20 bases lying between them. CDR3 DNA: TGTGCCAGCAGCGTGGACACCTTAGGCCAGTATGAAAAACTGTTTTTT. Its protein product is CASSVDTLGQYEKLFF.

The chain combines TRBV9 with TRBJ1-6, with D maybe TRBD1 (6 bases). V lost 2 bases to trimming and J lost 0 bases, with 12 bases between them. CDR1 is SGDLS and CDR2 is YYNGEE in the germline V gene. This CDR3 region has 17 residues. CDR3 nucleotide sequence: TGTGCCAGCAGCGTTTCGGGACACCTCTCCTATAATTCACCCCTCCACTTT. Translated, it gives CASSVSGHLSYNSPLHF.

This chain joins TRBV7-9 and TRBJ1-2, with TRBD1 matching over 10 bases. Germline V gene data show CDR1 as SEHNR and CDR2 as FQNEAQ (reference sequence). V lost 4 bases to trimming and J lost 6 bases; unmatched junction nucleotides: 8. The CDR3 consists of 15 residues. Here the CDR3 reads CASSSDRGLLHGYTF. In nucleotides, the CDR3 is TGTGCCAGCAGCTCCGACAGGGGGCTATTGCATGGCTACACCTTC.

This chain uses TRBV2 with TRBJ1-1; 10 bases line up with TRBD1. Germline V gene sequence: CDR1 SNHLY, CDR2 FYNNEI. Unmatched junction bases numbered 6, after V lost 7 bases and J lost 1 base. The CDR3 contains 15 residues. CDR3: CASTATGGRNTEAFF. Written as DNA, the CDR3 is TGTGCCAGCACCGCGACAGGGGGCAGGAACACTGAAGCTTTCTTT.

The chain employs TRBV10-3 and TRBJ2-3, with D tentatively TRBD1 (5 bases). Per germline, CDR1 ENHRY and CDR2 SYGVKD. The V and J ends lost 11 bases and 5 bases respectively, with 14 bases between them. The CDR3 is 12 amino acids. The CDR3 reads CALGPPGDTQYF. The CDR3 DNA sequence: TGTGCCTTGGGGCCCCCAGGAGATACGCAGTATTTT.

V gene TRBV12-3 or TRBV12-4 combines with J gene TRBJ2-1; no definite D call. V lost 5 bases and J 5 bases, leaving 7 bases between the germline ends. This CDR3 is built from 12 residues. The CDR3 is CASSTWHNEQFF. Written as DNA, the CDR3 is TGTGCCAGCAGTACCTGGCACAATGAGCAGTTCTTC.

The chain couples TRBV19 to TRBJ2-1; D is ambiguous. Germline V gives CDR1 LNHDA, CDR2 SQIVND (reference sequence). The germline V and J ends were trimmed by 6 bases and 5 bases, with 20 bases remaining between them. CDR3 size: 16 residues. CDR3 sequence reads: CASSLQIRRRNNEQFF. The CDR3 DNA sequence: TGTGCCAGTAGCCTCCAAATCCGCCGGAGAAACAATGAGCAGTTCTTC.

This chain links TRBV20-1 with TRBJ2-1, with D uncertain. This CDR3 contains 10 residues. Germline V gives CDR1 DFQATT, CDR2 SNEGSKA (reference sequence). With 4 bases removed from V and 5 bases from J, the gap between germline ends came to 3 bases. DNA of the CDR3: TGCAGTGCTACCGACAATGAGCAGTTCTTC. It translates to CSATDNEQFF.

This chain links TRBV27 with TRBJ2-7, with D possibly being TRBD1 (6 bases). Germline V gene lookup returns CDR1 MNHEY and CDR2 SMNVEV (reference sequence). CDR3 length: 16 residues. The V gene lost 7 bases and the J gene lost 1 base, with 20 bases spanning the gap. As DNA, the CDR3 is TGTGCCAGCAAAGCCCTCTACTCGGACAGATCCTACGAGCAGTACTTC. This sequence encodes CASKALYSDRSYEQYF.

The chain couples TRBV21-1 to TRBJ2-5; no check of the table's D call, TRBD1, against the DNA was made. TRBV21-1 is listed as a pseudogene. This CDR3 spans 14 amino acids. DNA of the CDR3: TGTGCCAGCAGCAGGGGACAGCCCCAAGAGACCCAGTACTTC. Its protein product is CASSRGQPQETQYF.

The J gene is TRBJ1-3, the V gene TRBV11-2, with 8 bases identical to TRBD1. The V segment lost 5 bases and the J segment 0 bases; nucleotides outside the gene matches: 6. Looked up from germline, CDR1 is SGHAT and CDR2 is FQNNGV. The CDR3 sequence is 16 residues long. The DNA for the CDR3 is TGTGCCAGCAGCACCGGCGGACAGGGCTCTGGAAACACCATATATTTT. Its protein product is CASSTGGQGSGNTIYF.

This clone turned up a few times. V and J are TRBV10-2 and TRBJ1-6; D is uncertain. V was cut by 4 bases and J by 7 bases, with 11 bases left in between. Germline loops: CDR1 WSHSY, CDR2 SAAADI. There are 14 residues in the CDR3. Written as DNA, the CDR3 is TGCGCCAGCAGTGTCACAGCGGGAAATTCACCCCTCCACTTT. It translates to CASSVTAGNSPLHF.

This chain connects TRBV5-4 to TRBJ1-1; 11 bases match TRBD1. CDR1 and CDR2 from the germline V gene are SGHNT and YYREEE (reference sequence). The V segment lost 2 bases and the J segment 4 bases; nucleotides outside the gene matches: 4. This CDR3 spans 15 amino acids. CDR3 nucleotide sequence: TGTGCCAGCAGCTTCCCGGGACAGGGGGGCACTGAAGCTTTCTTT. Its translation: CASSFPGQGGTEAFF.

CDR3 DNA sequence: TGTGCCAGCAGCTGGGGAGTTCTACAGCCCCAGCATTTT. It encodes CASSWGVLQPQHF. The chain is built from TRBV11-2 and TRBJ1-5; unclear D gene. Germline CDR1 SGHAT, CDR2 FQNNGV. This CDR3 is built from 13 residues. V was trimmed by 4 bases and J by 7 bases, leaving 11 bases between them. The full variable domain, rest sourced from reference TRBV11-2 and TRBJ1-5, is EAGVAQSPRYKIIEKRQSVAFWCNPISGHATLYWYQQILGQGPKLLIQFQNNGVVDDSQLPKDRFSAERLKGVDSTLKIQPAKLEDSAVYLCASSWGVLQPQHFGDGTRLSIL.

This clone came up once. This chain connects TRBV2 to TRBJ1-4, with 7 bases that match TRBD1. This CDR3 region has 13 residues. The V and J ends lost 6 bases and 7 bases, in that order; junction bases with no gene match: 5. The V gene's germline CDR1 is SNHLY and CDR2 FYNNEI. The CDR3 nucleotides are TGTGCCAGCAGCAGGACAGGTGCTGAAAAACTGTTTTTT. Amino acids: CASSRTGAEKLFF. Drawing the rest from reference TRBV2 and TRBJ1-4, the complete variable domain is EPEVTQTPSHQVTQMGQEVILRCVPISNHLYFYWYRQILGQKVEFLVSFYNNEISEKSEIFDDQFSVERPDGSNFTLKIRSTKLEDSAMYFCASSRTGAEKLFFGSGTQLSVL.

Ten or more counts support this clone. The CDR3 DNA reads as TGTGCCAGCAGCCAAGACTACTATGGCTACACCTTC. It codes for CASSQDYYGYTF. J is TRBJ1-2 and V is TRBV3-1 (or the pseudogene TRBV3-2); D call uncertain. Between the trimmed V and J ends, which lost 0 bases and 3 bases, there was a span of 2 bases. This CDR3 is 12 amino acids long. CDR1 is LGHDT, CDR2 YNNKEL, per germline (reference sequence).

The V call is TRBV7-9, the J call TRBJ2-3, with TRBD2 matching 13 bases. With V trimmed by 5 bases and J by 1 base, 3 bases remained unmatched. Germline V gives CDR1 SEHNR, CDR2 FQNEAQ (reference sequence). The CDR3 has 16 residues. The CDR3 region has the DNA TGTGCCAGCAGCCGTGGGACTAGCGGGGGCACAGATACGCAGTATTTT. As protein: CASSRGTSGGTDTQYF.

The chain has TRBV19 and TRBJ1-1; 11 nucleotides align to TRBD1. The germline gives CDR1 LNHDA, CDR2 SQIVND (reference sequence). Trimming took 7 bases from V and 1 from J; bases not matched to a gene: 5. The CDR3 has 15 residues. This CDR3 is CASTRTGGPNTEAFF. The CDR3 DNA reads TGTGCCAGTACCAGGACAGGGGGCCCGAACACTGAAGCTTTCTTT.

The J gene is TRBJ1-5, the V gene TRBV20-1; D gene uncertain. Trimming left V 3 bases short and J 2 bases short, with 8 bases between. The germline V gene encodes CDR1 DFQATT and CDR2 SNEGSKA (reference sequence). This CDR3 contains 13 residues. The CDR3 here is CSASSVGNQPQHF. The CDR3 nucleotides read TGCAGTGCTAGTTCGGTCGGCAATCAGCCCCAGCATTTT.